These T cell receptor beta chains were read from a single sample in a study of OX40 agonist ivuxolimab in advanced cancers. Sequenced by immunoSEQ multiplex PCR; TCRdb stores in-frame clones only, minus some. The table shows about 48,000 clones, with roughly 81% occurring only once. The sequences come from CD4+ or CD8+ T cells sorted from blood, collected in a trial of the OX40 agonist ivuxolimab. The receptor set was obtained from an adult with an advanced solid tumor such as melanoma, head and neck, liver or kidney cancer. CDR3s include the opening cysteine and the closing phenylalanine or tryptophan. The D gene is left open where the match is weak. Size is stated for part of the rows, as once, few or many counts, or as a class when the clone is expanded.

TRBV10-3	TRBD2	TRBJ2-5	-	TGTGCCACCAGGGGTTCCCTCCAGAGCGGGAGGGAAGAGACCCAGTACTTC	CATRGSLQSGREETQYF
TRBV7-8	-	TRBJ2-3	once	TGTGCCAGCAGCCCACAGGGTAGGGGCACAGATACGCAGTATTTT	CASSPQGRGTDTQYF
TRBV9	TRBD2	TRBJ2-7	-	TGTGCCAGCAGCGTAGAGCCGGGGGGGGAGCGCGAGCAGTACTTC	CASSVEPGGEREQYF
TRBV9	TRBD1	TRBJ1-2	-	TGTGCCAGCAGCGTAGAGCAGGGGGAATATGGCTACACCTTC	CASSVEQGEYGYTF
TRBV28	TRBD1	TRBJ2-1	-	TGTGCCAGCAGTTTTGGACAGGGTCTCTACAATGAGCAGTTCTTC	CASSFGQGLYNEQFF
TRBV5-1	-	TRBJ2-1	-	TGCGCCAGCCGCGGCGGGACAGTTTACACTGAGCAGTTCTTC	CASRGGTVYTEQFF
TRBV5-6	-	TRBJ1-3	-	TGTGCCAGCAGCTTGTGGACAGCGGGCACCATATATTTT	CASSLWTAGTIYF
TRBV5-8	TRBD1	TRBJ2-5	-	TGTGCCAGCAGCTTGCCAGGGACAGGGGCCCAAGAGACCCAGTACTTC	CASSLPGTGAQETQYF
TRBV21-1	-	TRBJ1-5	-	TGTGCCAGCAGACCCTTTTATAGCAATCAGCCCCAGCATTTT	CASRPFYSNQPQHF
TRBV6-9	-	TRBJ1-5	-	TGTGCCAGCAGGGGGAGGGGAGGTCAGCCCCAGCATTTT	CASRGRGGQPQHF
TRBV5-5	-	TRBJ1-3	-	TGTGCCAGCAGCTTGGGTCCAGGGGACGTAAACACCATATATTTT	CASSLGPGDVNTIYF
TRBV18	-	TRBJ2-3	-	TGTGCCAGCTCACCACCTGATTCAATGGGGGATACGCAGTATTTT	CASSPPDSMGDTQYF
TRBV30	TRBD2	TRBJ2-1	-	TGTGCCTGGAGTGTTTTGAACGGGAGGAATGAGCAGTTCTTC	CAWSVLNGRNEQFF
TRBV5-1	-	TRBJ2-3	-	TGCGCCAGCTTTGGACTCGGCACAGATACGCAGTATTTT	CASFGLGTDTQYF
TRBV5-8	TRBD1	TRBJ1-4	-	TGTGCCAGCAGTATGACAGGGGCTAATGAAAAACTGTTTTTT	CASSMTGANEKLFF
TRBV4-1	TRBD2	TRBJ2-3	-	TGCGCCAGCAGCCGGACTACCAGCGGGAGGGCCGCGACGCAGTATTTT	CASSRTTSGRAATQYF
TRBV4-1	TRBD2	TRBJ2-3	-	TGCGCCAGCAGCCAATTCCGATTAGCGGGATCCACAGATACGCAGTATTTT	CASSQFRLAGSTDTQYF
TRBV28	-	TRBJ1-2	-	TGTGCCAGCAGTCCCCAGAACTATGGCTACACCTTC	CASSPQNYGYTF
TRBV7-8	TRBD2	TRBJ2-2	few	TGTGCCAGCAGCCCGAGGAGAGCGGGGTTAACAAGGGAGCGGACCGGGGAGCTGTTTTTT	CASSPRRAGLTRERTGELFF
TRBV6-4	-	TRBJ2-7	-	TGTGCCAGCAGTGAATCGAGCTTAGTGGGCGAGCAGTACTTC	CASSESSLVGEQYF
TRBV5-1	-	TRBJ2-2	-	TGCGCCAGCAGCTTGCAGGGTCGGAACACCGGGGAGCTGTTTTTT	CASSLQGRNTGELFF
TRBV5-4	TRBD2	TRBJ2-3	-	TGTGCCAGCGAACGGGGGGGCACAGATACGCAGTATTTT	CASERGGTDTQYF
TRBV27	-	TRBJ1-6	-	TGTGCCAGCAACTCCGGGTCCTTCTCTTCACCCCTCCACTTT	CASNSGSFSSPLHF
TRBV9	-	TRBJ1-1	-	TGTGCCAGCAGCGTAGCCGGGGTGGGGAGGAACACTGAAGCTTTCTTT	CASSVAGVGRNTEAFF
TRBV6-1	TRBD1	TRBJ1-5	-	TGTGCCAGCAGTGAAGGGCAGGGGGGCAATCAGCCCCAGCATTTT	CASSEGQGGNQPQHF
TRBV21-1	-	TRBJ2-7	-	TGTGCCAGCAGCAACCGTTACAGGCCACCCTACGAGCAGTACTTC	CASSNRYRPPYEQYF
TRBV11-2	-	TRBJ2-7	once	TGTGCCAGCAGCCGAGGACAGTTTGATTACGAGCAGTACTTC	CASSRGQFDYEQYF
TRBV5-5	-	TRBJ2-2	-	TGTGCCAGCAGCTCGCCTTATACTCGCACCGGGGAGCTGTTTTTT	CASSSPYTRTGELFF
TRBV27	-	TRBJ1-5	-	TGTGCCAGCAGTATTAGGGGAGCCCATCAGCCCCAGCATTTT	CASSIRGAHQPQHF
TRBV2	-	TRBJ2-5	-	TGTGCCAGCAGTGATTTAGGGGAGACCCAGTACTTC	CASSDLGETQYF
TRBV11-2	TRBD2	TRBJ2-3	-	TGTGCCAGCAGCTTTGCGGGAGGGGGTCCAGATACGCAGTATTTT	CASSFAGGGPDTQYF
TRBV13	-	TRBJ1-3	-	TGTGCCAGCAGCTTAGCCTTCTCTGGAAACACCATATATTTT	CASSLAFSGNTIYF
TRBV11-2	TRBD1	TRBJ2-7	-	TGTGCCAGCAGCTTCCCGGACAGGGGCCTCTACGAGCAGTACTTC	CASSFPDRGLYEQYF
TRBV5-8	-	TRBJ2-1	once	TGTGCCAGCAGCTTTCGGGGGACCGCCTACAATGAGCAGTTCTTC	CASSFRGTAYNEQFF
TRBV7-2	-	TRBJ2-3	-	TGTGCCAGCAGCTTAGCTAACCTTCCAGATACGCAGTATTTT	CASSLANLPDTQYF
TRBV5-8	TRBD2	TRBJ2-7	-	TGTGCCAGCAGCTTTAGCGGGGGAAACTACGAGCAGTACTTC	CASSFSGGNYEQYF
TRBV15	-	TRBJ2-7	-	TGTGCCACCAGCAGAGATCGCCGGGAGACCTACGAGCAGTACTTC	CATSRDRRETYEQYF
TRBV28	-	TRBJ2-7	-	TGTGCCAGCAGTCGAAGTGAGACCTACGAGCAGTACTTC	CASSRSETYEQYF
TRBV9	-	TRBJ1-2	few	TGTGCCAGCAGTGATCGAGTTGGCTACACCTTC	CASSDRVGYTF
TRBV7-3	TRBD2	TRBJ2-3	-	TGTGCCAGCTCGGCTAGCGGGGCGGATACGCAGTATTTT	CASSASGADTQYF
TRBV6-1	-	TRBJ1-6	-	TGTGCCAGCAACTCCTATAATTCACCCCTCCACTTT	CASNSYNSPLHF
TRBV5-4	TRBD2	TRBJ2-7	-	TGTGCCAGCAGCCGCGGGGTGGCGGGAGGCTCCTACGAGCAGTACTTC	CASSRGVAGGSYEQYF
TRBV5-1	-	TRBJ2-3	-	TGCGCCAGCAGGGCTAGCGCTAGCACAGATACGCAGTATTTT	CASRASASTDTQYF
TRBV11-1	-	TRBJ2-7	-	TGTGCCAGCAGCTTCCCCCGGGGGGAGCAGTACTTC	CASSFPRGEQYF